This T cell receptor beta chain was retrieved from a study of blood T cell repertoires in COVID-19. Background on the study: The United States, Italy and Spain supplied acute and convalescent COVID-19 samples. From T cells, B-cell-depleted T cells, or PBMCs came the material, which was cDNA or gDNA.

The CDR3 runs to 13 residues. Germline loops: CDR1 SNHLY, CDR2 FYNNEI. With 6 bases removed from V and 8 bases from J, the gap between germline ends came to 13 bases. Per the original methods: The assay estimated nucleated cells by amplifying reference gene primers. Some clones are missing from TCRdb's copy, which holds only in-frame ones; the method was immunoSEQ multiplex PCR. The D gene and trimming were derived from the DNA, and the V and J assignments and clone size from that table. The sample yields approximately 70,000 clones, over 80% seen once. The rearrangement joins TRBV2 to TRBJ1-4; D is uncertain. The sample was peripheral blood. The origin of this receptor is a human donor in a cohort sampled during active COVID-19. The CDR3, as DNA: TGTGCCAGCAGGTACGAGGCGGCAGAAAAACTGTTTTTT. Translating it yields CASRYEAAEKLFF. The variable domain in full, with the rest retrieved from reference TRBV2 and TRBJ1-4, is EPEVTQTPSHQVTQMGQEVILRCVPISNHLYFYWYRQILGQKVEFLVSFYNNEISEKSEIFDDQFSVERPDGSNFTLKIRSTKLEDSAMYFCASRYEAAEKLFFGSGTQLSVL.